This TCR beta chain was identified in a study of technical replicates of blood from four donors. This table comes from immunoSEQ multiplex PCR, and its TCRdb copy is limited to in-frame clones, with some not included. The sample lists over 65,000 clones; 94% were seen once. V lost 4 bases, J lost 6 bases, and 11 bases lay in between. There are 14 residues in the CDR3. CDR1 and CDR2 (germline): SGDLS, YYNGEE. This sequence originates from a human donor in good health. Sequencing was carried out using T cells isolated from PBMCs. The chain couples TRBV9 to TRBJ1-6; a weak D match, TRBD1 (6 bases). CDR3 sequence: CASSIGTSNSPLHF. The CDR3 region has the DNA TGTGCCAGCAGCATCGGGACAAGTAATTCACCCCTCCACTTT.